This is a list of T cell receptor beta chains from one sample in a study of PD-1 blockade in classical Hodgkin lymphoma. Some clones are missing from TCRdb's copy, which holds only in-frame ones; the method was immunoSEQ multiplex PCR. The sample has about 72,000 clones, 85% to 95% seen once. The sample consisted of peripheral blood mononuclear cells (PBMCs), taken at baseline. The receptors were sampled from a human donor with classical Hodgkin lymphoma. Both conserved end residues are part of each CDR3. The order of the fields is CDR3 protein, CDR3 DNA, D gene, J gene, V gene, clone size. A D gene is named only where the DNA matches it firmly. Rows give clone size only sometimes, using once, few, many, or a class for an expanded clone.

CASTGQGATGANVLTF | TGTGCCAGCACTGGACAGGGGGCAACTGGGGCCAACGTCCTGACTTTC | TRBD1 | TRBJ2-6 | TRBV27 | NA
CASSRNTDTEAFF | TGTGCCAGCTCACGCAACACAGACACTGAAGCTTTCTTT | NA | TRBJ1-1 | TRBV18 | NA
CASSYFVTGINQPQHF | TGTGCCAGCAGCTATTTTGTGACAGGGATCAATCAGCCCCAGCATTTT | TRBD1 | TRBJ1-5 | TRBV7-8 | NA
CASSLRAWKEGTQYF | TGCGCCAGCAGCTTACGGGCTTGGAAAGAAGGGACCCAGTACTTC | NA | TRBJ2-5 | TRBV5-1 | NA
CASRALMWDEQFF | TGTGCCAGCAGGGCTTTGATGTGGGATGAGCAGTTCTTC | NA | TRBJ2-1 | TRBV27 | once
CASTTQGIGQETQYF | TGTGCCAGCACCACCCAGGGGATTGGGCAAGAGACCCAGTACTTC | NA | TRBJ2-5 | TRBV7-2 | NA
CASSLGSGQETQYF | TGTGCCAGCAGCTTGGGTAGCGGCCAAGAGACCCAGTACTTC | NA | TRBJ2-5 | TRBV13 | NA
CASSSGLAGYQETQYF | TGTGCCAGCAGCTCAGGACTAGCGGGGTACCAAGAGACCCAGTACTTC | TRBD2 | TRBJ2-5 | TRBV7-9 | NA
CVSSQEGVSPSYEQYF | TGCGTCAGCAGCCAAGAGGGCGTCAGTCCTAGCTACGAGCAGTACTTC | NA | TRBJ2-7 | TRBV4-1 | NA
CAWSVQGSKQYF | TGTGCCTGGAGTGTACAGGGCAGTAAGCAGTATTTT | NA | TRBJ2-3 | TRBV30 | NA